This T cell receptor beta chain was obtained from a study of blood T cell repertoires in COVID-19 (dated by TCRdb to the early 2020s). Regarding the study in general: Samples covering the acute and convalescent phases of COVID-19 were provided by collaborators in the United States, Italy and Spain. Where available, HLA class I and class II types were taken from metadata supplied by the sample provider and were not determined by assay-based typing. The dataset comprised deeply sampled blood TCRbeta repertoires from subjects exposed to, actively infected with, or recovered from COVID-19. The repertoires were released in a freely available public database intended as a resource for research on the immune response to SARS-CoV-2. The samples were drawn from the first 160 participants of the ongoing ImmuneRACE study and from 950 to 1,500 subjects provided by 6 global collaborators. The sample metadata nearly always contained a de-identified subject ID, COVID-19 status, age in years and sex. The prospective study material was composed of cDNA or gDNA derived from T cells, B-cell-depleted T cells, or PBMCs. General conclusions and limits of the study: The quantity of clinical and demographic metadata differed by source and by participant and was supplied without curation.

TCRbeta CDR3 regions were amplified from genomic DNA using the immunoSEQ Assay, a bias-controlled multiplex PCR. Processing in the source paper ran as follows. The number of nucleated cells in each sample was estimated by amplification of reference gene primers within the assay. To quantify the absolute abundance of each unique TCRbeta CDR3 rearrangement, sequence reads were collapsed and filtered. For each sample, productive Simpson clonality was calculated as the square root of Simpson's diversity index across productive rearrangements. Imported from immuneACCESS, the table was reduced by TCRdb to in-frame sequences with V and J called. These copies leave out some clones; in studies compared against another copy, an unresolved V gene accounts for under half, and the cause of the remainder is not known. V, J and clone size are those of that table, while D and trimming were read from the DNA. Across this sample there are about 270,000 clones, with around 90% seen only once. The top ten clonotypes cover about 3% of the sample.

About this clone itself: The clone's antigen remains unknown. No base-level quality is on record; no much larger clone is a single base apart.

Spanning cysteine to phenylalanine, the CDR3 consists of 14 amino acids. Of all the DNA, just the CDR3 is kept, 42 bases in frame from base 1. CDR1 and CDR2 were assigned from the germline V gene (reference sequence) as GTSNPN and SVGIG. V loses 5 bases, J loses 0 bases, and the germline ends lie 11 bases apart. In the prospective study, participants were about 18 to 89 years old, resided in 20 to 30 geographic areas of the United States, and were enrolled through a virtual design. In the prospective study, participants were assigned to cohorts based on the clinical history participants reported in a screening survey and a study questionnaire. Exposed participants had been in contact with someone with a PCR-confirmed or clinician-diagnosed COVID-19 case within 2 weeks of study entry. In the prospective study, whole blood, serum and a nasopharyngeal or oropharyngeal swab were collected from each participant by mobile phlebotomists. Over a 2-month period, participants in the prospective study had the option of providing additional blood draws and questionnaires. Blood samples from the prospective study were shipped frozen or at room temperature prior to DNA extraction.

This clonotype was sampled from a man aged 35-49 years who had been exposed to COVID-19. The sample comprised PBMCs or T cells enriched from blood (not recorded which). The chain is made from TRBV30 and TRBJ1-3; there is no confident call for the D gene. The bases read TGTGCCTGGGAGGACGGGAACTCTGGAAACACCATATATTTT. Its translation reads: CAWEDGNSGNTIYF.